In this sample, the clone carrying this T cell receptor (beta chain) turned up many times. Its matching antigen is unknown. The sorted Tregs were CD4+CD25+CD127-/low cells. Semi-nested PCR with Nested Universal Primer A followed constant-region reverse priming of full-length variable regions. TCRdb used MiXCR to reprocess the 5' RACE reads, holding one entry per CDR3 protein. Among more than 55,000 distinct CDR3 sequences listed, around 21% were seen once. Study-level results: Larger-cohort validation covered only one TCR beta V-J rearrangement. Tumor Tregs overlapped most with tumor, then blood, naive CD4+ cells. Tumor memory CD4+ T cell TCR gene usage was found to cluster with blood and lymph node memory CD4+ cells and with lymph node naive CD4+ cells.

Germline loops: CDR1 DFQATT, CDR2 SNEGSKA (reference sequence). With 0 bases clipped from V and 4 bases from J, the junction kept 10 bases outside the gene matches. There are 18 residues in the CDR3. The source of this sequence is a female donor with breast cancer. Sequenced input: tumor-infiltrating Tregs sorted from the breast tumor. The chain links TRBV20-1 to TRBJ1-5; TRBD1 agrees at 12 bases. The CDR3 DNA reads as TGCAGTGCTAGAGATCTAGGGGGACAGGGGGCGAGGAATCAGCCCCAGCATTTT. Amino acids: CSARDLGGQGARNQPQHF.